This T cell receptor beta chain was captured by sequencing in a study of T cells in localized non-small cell lung cancer. Using immunoSEQ multiplex PCR, the repertoire was profiled, and TCRdb retains in-frame clones only, with some absent. This sample carries approximately 30,000 clones, roughly 90% of them seen once, and the ten largest clones take roughly 2.8%. Germline CDR1 and CDR2: WNHNN and SYGVQD (reference sequence). The CDR3 has 14 residues. Notes on this clone: One end of the junction fails to match germline, which may point to a read error.

This TCR was recovered from a woman aged 18-50 years with stage I lung adenocarcinoma. This chain links TRBV10-1 with TRBJ2-7; 11 bases match TRBD2. This specimen consisted of peripheral blood, obtained before any cancer treatment. CDR3 amino acids: CVSSLAGGPYEQYF. In DNA, the CDR3 is TGCGTCAGCAGTCTAGCGGGAGGTCCCTACGAGCAGTACTTC.